The 5 T cell receptor beta chains below were found in one sample sequenced in a study of blood T cell repertoires in COVID-19. Data came from immunoSEQ multiplex PCR; TCRdb stores just in-frame clones and leaves some out. The sample records 200,000 to 250,000 clones, just under 90% being singletons. What was sequenced was peripheral blood. Source of these receptors: a man between 25 and 39 years old with COVID-19, enrolled during active disease.

V gene TRBV27 combines with J gene TRBJ1-3; D not resolved. The germline V and J ends were trimmed by 6 bases and 0 bases, with 12 bases remaining between them. Germline V gene sequence: CDR1 MNHEY, CDR2 SMNVEV (reference sequence). The CDR3 extends over 15 amino acids. CDR3 sequence reads: CASSLSQSSGNTIYF. The CDR3 DNA reads TGTGCCAGCAGCTTGTCACAGAGCTCTGGAAACACCATATATTTT.

The table lists this clone with a few counts. V usage is TRBV7-2 and J usage is TRBJ2-7, with TRBD2 matching 11 bases. CDR3 length: 16 residues. V shed 0 bases, J shed 3 bases, and the junction held 4 bases outside the gene matches. CDR1 and CDR2 (germline): SGHTA, FQGNSA. The CDR3 spells CASSLATSGAIYEQYF. Written as DNA, the CDR3 is TGTGCCAGCAGCTTAGCGACTAGCGGGGCAATCTACGAGCAGTACTTC. The full variable domain, with the rest looked up from reference TRBV7-2 and TRBJ2-7, is GAGVSQSPSNKVTEKGKDVELRCDPISGHTALYWYRQSLGQGLEFLIYFQGNSAPDKSGLPSDRFSAERTGGSVSTLTIQRTQQEDSAVYLCASSLATSGAIYEQYFGPGTRLTVT.

The V call is TRBV28, the J call TRBJ2-1, with D tentatively TRBD2 (6 bases). The CDR3 is made up of 20 amino acids. The V gene's germline CDR1 is MDHEN and CDR2 SYDVKM. V was pared by 6 bases and J by 0 bases, with 27 bases between. The CDR3 DNA follows: TGTGCCAGCAGGACCCCCCGGGACTTAAAATGGTGGGGCTCCTACAATGAGCAGTTCTTC. This encodes CASRTPRDLKWWGSYNEQFF.

CDR3 sequence (DNA): TGTGCCAGCAGCTTAGGGCAGGCCGCTAACTATGGCTACACCTTC. Amino acid sequence: CASSLGQAANYGYTF. The chain combines TRBV7-8 with TRBJ1-2; D is uncertain. Germline V gene data show CDR1 as SGHVS and CDR2 as FQNEAQ. Trimming took off 1 base at V and 0 bases at J, with 9 bases between the two ends. The CDR3 runs to 15 residues.

V and J are TRBV5-1 and TRBJ2-1; TRBD2 might be the D (5 bases). Trimming stripped 4 bases from V and 10 bases from J, with 12 bases between. In germline, CDR1 is SGHRS, CDR2 YFSETQ. This CDR3 is built from 12 residues. The CDR3 reads CASSMSGEEQFF. The CDR3 nucleotides are TGCGCCAGCAGCATGTCCGGGGAAGAGCAGTTCTTC.